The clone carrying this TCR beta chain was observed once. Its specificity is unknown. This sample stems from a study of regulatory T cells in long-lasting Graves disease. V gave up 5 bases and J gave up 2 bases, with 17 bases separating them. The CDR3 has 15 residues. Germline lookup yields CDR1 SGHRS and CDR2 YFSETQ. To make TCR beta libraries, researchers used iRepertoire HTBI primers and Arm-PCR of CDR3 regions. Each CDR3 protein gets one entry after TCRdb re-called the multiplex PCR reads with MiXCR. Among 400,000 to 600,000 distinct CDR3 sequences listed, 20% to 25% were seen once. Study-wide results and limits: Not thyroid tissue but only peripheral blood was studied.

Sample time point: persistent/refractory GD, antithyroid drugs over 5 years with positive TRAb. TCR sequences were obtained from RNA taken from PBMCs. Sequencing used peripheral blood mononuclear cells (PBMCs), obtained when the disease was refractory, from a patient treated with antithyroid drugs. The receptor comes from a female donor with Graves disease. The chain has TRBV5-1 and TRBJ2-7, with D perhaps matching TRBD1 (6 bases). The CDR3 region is CASSYRDPTTYEQYF. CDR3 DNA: TGCGCCAGCAGTTACAGGGACCCAACTACCTACGAGCAGTACTTC.